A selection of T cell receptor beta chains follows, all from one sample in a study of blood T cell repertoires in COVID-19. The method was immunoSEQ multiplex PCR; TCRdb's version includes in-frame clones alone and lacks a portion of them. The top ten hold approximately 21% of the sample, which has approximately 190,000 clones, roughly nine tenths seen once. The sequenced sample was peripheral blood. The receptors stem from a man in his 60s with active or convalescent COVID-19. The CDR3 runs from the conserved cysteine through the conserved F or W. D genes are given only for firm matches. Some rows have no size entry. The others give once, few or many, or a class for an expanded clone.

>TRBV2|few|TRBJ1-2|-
CASSERRPDAGGYGYTF
TGTGCCAGCAGTGAAAGGAGGCCGGACGCCGGAGGGTATGGCTACACCTTC
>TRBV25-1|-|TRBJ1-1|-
CASSVVGGGDTEAFF
TGTGCCAGCAGTGTAGTTGGGGGAGGGGACACTGAAGCTTTCTTT
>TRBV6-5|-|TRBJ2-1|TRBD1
CASSPNRGRFDEQFF
TGTGCCAGCAGCCCAAACAGGGGGCGCTTCGATGAGCAGTTCTTC
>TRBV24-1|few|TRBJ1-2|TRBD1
CATSDERQGRYGYTF
TGTGCCACCAGTGACGAAAGACAGGGACGCTATGGCTACACCTTC
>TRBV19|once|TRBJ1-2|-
CASRPPQGSYGYTF
TGTGCCAGTAGACCCCCCCAGGGTTCCTATGGCTACACCTTC
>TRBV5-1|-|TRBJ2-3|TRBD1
CASSSGTGALERGTQYF
TGCGCCAGCAGCTCCGGGACAGGGGCCTTGGAGAGGGGGACGCAGTATTTT
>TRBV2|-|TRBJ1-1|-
CASSDGFAGNGNTEAFF
TGTGCCAGCAGTGACGGATTCGCGGGAAATGGGAACACTGAAGCTTTCTTT
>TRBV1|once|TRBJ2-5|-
CTSSQFSWGQKGLYQETQYF
TGCACCAGCAGCCAATTTTCTTGGGGGCAGAAAGGCCTGTACCAAGAGACCCAGTACTTC
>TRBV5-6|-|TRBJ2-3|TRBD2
CASSTLWGSGGAGTQYF
TGTGCCAGCAGCACCCTCTGGGGTAGCGGGGGGGCGGGAACGCAGTATTTT
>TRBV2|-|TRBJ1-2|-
CASEDDGGGYGYTF
TGTGCCAGCGAGGACGACGGGGGTGGCTATGGCTACACCTTC
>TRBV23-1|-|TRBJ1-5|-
CASSNRPPLINQPQHF
TGCGCCAGCAGTAACAGACCCCCGCTTATCAATCAGCCCCAGCATTTT
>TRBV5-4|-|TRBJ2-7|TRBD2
CASSPTGAGGFLYEQYF
TGTGCCAGCAGCCCTACCGGGGCGGGGGGATTCCTCTACGAGCAGTACTTC
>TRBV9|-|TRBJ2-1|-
CASSVGLFGDREQFF
TGTGCCAGCAGCGTAGGTTTATTCGGGGATCGTGAGCAGTTCTTC
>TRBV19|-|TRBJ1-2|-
CASSTLQALSYGYTF
TGTGCCAGTAGTACCTTACAGGCTTTGAGCTATGGCTACACCTTC
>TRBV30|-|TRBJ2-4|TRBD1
CAWSAGQGRKKENIQYF
TGTGCCTGGAGTGCGGGACAGGGGAGGAAGAAGGAAAACATTCAGTACTTC
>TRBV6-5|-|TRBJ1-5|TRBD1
CASSYLDRGGCQPQHF
TGTGCCAGCAGTTATCTGGACAGGGGAGGATGCCAGCCCCAGCATTTT
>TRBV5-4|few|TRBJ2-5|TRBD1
CASSDRAGGRGETQYF
TGTGCCAGCAGCGACCGGGCAGGGGGAAGGGGCGAGACCCAGTACTTC
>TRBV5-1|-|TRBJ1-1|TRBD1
CASSFPVARGSTEAFF
TGCGCCAGCAGCTTCCCCGTCGCCAGGGGGTCCACTGAAGCTTTCTTT
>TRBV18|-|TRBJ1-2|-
CASSPGGRDYYGYTF
TGTGCCAGCTCACCAGGAGGACGGGACTACTATGGCTACACCTTC
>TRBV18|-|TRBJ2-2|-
CASSPPGSVTGELFF
TGTGCCAGCTCACCCCCGGGATCGGTCACCGGGGAGCTGTTTTTT
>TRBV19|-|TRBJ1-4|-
CASSIEIMGGEKLFF
TGTGCCAGTAGTATAGAGATCATGGGGGGTGAAAAACTGTTTTTT
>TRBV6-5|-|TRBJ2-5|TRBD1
CASSSRQGRKETQYF
TGTGCCAGCAGCTCGCGACAGGGAAGGAAAGAGACCCAGTACTTC
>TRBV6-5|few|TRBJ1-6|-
CASRQGSPLHF
TGTGCCAGCAGGCAGGGTTCACCCCTCCACTTT
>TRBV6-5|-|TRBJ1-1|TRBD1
CASSYVQGENTEAFF
TGTGCCAGCAGTTACGTACAGGGGGAGAACACTGAAGCTTTCTTT
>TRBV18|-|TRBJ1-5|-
CASSRTAEQPQHF
TGTGCCAGCTCACGGACAGCCGAACAGCCCCAGCATTTT
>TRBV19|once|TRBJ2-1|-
CASGEESYNEQFF
TGTGCCAGTGGAGAGGAATCCTACAATGAGCAGTTCTTC
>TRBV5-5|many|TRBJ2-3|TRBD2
CASRVGTSGTDTQYF
TGTGCCAGCAGGGTAGGTACTAGCGGCACAGATACGCAGTATTTT
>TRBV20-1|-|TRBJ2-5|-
CSASSRETQYF
TGCAGTGCTAGTTCACGGGAGACCCAGTACTTC
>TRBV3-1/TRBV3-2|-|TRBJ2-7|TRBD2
CASSQRGEQYF
TGTGCCAGCAGCCAGCGGGGGGAGCAGTACTTC
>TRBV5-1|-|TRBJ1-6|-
CASSLDESSYNSPLHF
TGCGCCAGCAGCTTGGACGAGAGCTCCTATAATTCACCCCTCCACTTT